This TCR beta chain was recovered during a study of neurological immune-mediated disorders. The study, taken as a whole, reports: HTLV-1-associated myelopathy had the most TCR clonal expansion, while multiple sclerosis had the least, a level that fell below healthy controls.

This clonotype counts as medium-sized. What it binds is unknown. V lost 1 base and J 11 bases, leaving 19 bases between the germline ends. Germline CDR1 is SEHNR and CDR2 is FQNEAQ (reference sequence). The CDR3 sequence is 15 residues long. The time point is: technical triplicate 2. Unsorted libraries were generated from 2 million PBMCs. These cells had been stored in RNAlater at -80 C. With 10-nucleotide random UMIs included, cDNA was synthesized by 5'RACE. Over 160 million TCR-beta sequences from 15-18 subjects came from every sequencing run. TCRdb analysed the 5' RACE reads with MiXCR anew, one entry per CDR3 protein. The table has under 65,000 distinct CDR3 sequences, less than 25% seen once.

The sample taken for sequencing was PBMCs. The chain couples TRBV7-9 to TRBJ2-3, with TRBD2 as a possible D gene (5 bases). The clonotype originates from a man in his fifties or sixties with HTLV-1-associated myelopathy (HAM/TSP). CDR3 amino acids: CASSLDGSMRAWQYF. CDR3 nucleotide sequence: TGTGCCAGCAGCTTAGATGGGAGCATGAGGGCGTGGCAGTATTTT.